These 9 T cell receptor beta chains share one sample of origin, sequenced in a study of T cell responses to AZD1222 COVID-19 vaccine. Sequencing used immunoSEQ multiplex PCR; TCRdb keeps in-frame clones, though not all of them. The sample records 100,000 or so clones, roughly 87% being singletons. Source: peripheral blood, taken 28 days after the second AZD1222 dose. The origin of the receptors is an adult who received the AZD1222 COVID-19 vaccine.

In its sample, this clone was seen once. The chain combines TRBV5-6 with TRBJ1-1; the match to TRBD1 covers 9 bases. This CDR3 has 16 residues. Germline trimming cut 7 bases from V and 0 bases from J; bases unmatched to any gene: 10. CDR1 is SGHDT and CDR2 is YYEEEE in the germline V gene. Here the CDR3 DNA reads TGTGCCAGCTCCCCGGGACAGGGCCAATTGAACACTGAAGCTTTCTTT. Translated: CASSPGQGQLNTEAFF. Looking up the rest from reference TRBV5-6 and TRBJ1-1 gives the full variable domain: DAGVTQSPTHLIKTRGQQVTLRCSPKSGHDTVSWYQQALGQGPQFIFQYYEEEERQRGNFPDRFSGHQFPNYSSELNVNALLLGDSALYLCASSPGQGQLNTEAFFGQGTRLTVV.

The chain recombines TRBV5-1 with TRBJ2-7, with D maybe TRBD1 (6 bases). Germline-derived CDR1 and CDR2 are SGHRS and YFSETQ. V was shortened by 0 bases and J by 5 bases, with 9 bases between the two germline ends. The CDR3 has 13 residues. CDR3 coding DNA: TGCGCCAGCAGCTTGGGGGACACGGACGAGCAGTACTTC. Protein sequence: CASSLGDTDEQYF.

This clone was counted once. This rearrangement joins TRBV5-1 to TRBJ2-3; D possibly corresponds to TRBD2 (5 bases). Germline CDR1 and CDR2: SGHRS and YFSETQ. The CDR3 runs 14 residues. V dropped 4 bases and J dropped 5 bases, with 14 bases sitting between them. CDR3 loop: CASSRQAAKDTQYF. The CDR3 nucleotides are TGCGCCAGCAGCCGCCAAGCGGCAAAAGATACGCAGTATTTT. The full variable domain, in which reference TRBV5-1 and TRBJ2-3 provide the parts outside the CDR3, is KAGVTQTPRYLIKTRGQQVTLSCSPISGHRSVSWYQQTPGQGLQFLFEYFSETQRNKGNFPGRFSGRQFSNSRSEMNVSTLELGDSALYLCASSRQAAKDTQYFGPGTRLTVL.

The chain uses TRBV11-2 and TRBJ2-1; D is undetermined. Looked up from germline, CDR1 is SGHAT and CDR2 is FQNNGV. The V and J ends lost 7 bases and 1 base respectively, with 8 bases between them. The CDR3 has 13 residues. The CDR3 sequence is CASIEGSYNEQFF. CDR3 sequence (DNA): TGTGCCAGCATCGAAGGTTCCTACAATGAGCAGTTCTTC. The full variable domain, in which reference TRBV11-2 and TRBJ2-1 provide the parts outside the CDR3, is EAGVAQSPRYKIIEKRQSVAFWCNPISGHATLYWYQQILGQGPKLLIQFQNNGVVDDSQLPKDRFSAERLKGVDSTLKIQPAKLEDSAVYLCASIEGSYNEQFFGPGTRLTVL.

This chain links TRBV3-1 (or the pseudogene TRBV3-2) with TRBJ2-6, with D possibly TRBD2 on 5 matching bases. The CDR3 is 18 amino acids. Germline loops: CDR1 LGHDT, CDR2 YNNKEL (reference sequence). Between the trimmed V and J ends, which lost 1 base and 0 bases, there was a span of 13 bases. The CDR3 DNA is TGTGCCAGCAGCCAAGTAAATGTAGCGAACTCTGGGGCCAACGTCCTGACTTTC. Protein product: CASSQVNVANSGANVLTF.

This chain connects TRBV4-1 to TRBJ2-1; 7 nucleotides align to TRBD2. Germline V gene sequence: CDR1 MGHRA, CDR2 YSYEKL. CDR3 size: 15 residues. Germline trimming cut 3 bases from V and 2 bases from J; bases unmatched to any gene: 4. This chain's CDR3 is CASSHPGGPYNEQFF. In DNA form, the CDR3 reads TGCGCCAGCAGCCACCCGGGAGGTCCCTACAATGAGCAGTTCTTC.

The rearrangement joins TRBV14 to TRBJ2-7; 10 nucleotides agree with TRBD2. The CDR3 is made up of 19 amino acids. V lost 5 bases to trimming and J lost 1 base; unmatched junction nucleotides: 17. Germline V gene sequence: CDR1 SGHDN, CDR2 FVKESK. For the CDR3, the DNA is TGTGCCAGCAGCGAGGGTATGGGGACTAGCGTTATCCCATCCTACGAGCAGTACTTC. It is translated as CASSEGMGTSVIPSYEQYF.

The J gene is TRBJ1-5, the V gene TRBV2; D gene unclear. CDR1 and CDR2 (germline): SNHLY, FYNNEI. V shed 5 bases and J shed 4 bases, with 6 bases lying between them. There are 12 residues in the CDR3. CDR3 in amino acids: CASSKANQPQHF. The DNA of the CDR3 is TGTGCCAGCAGTAAGGCTAATCAGCCCCAGCATTTT.

The V and J genes are TRBV25-1 and TRBJ2-7; TRBD2 matches 7 bases. The length of the CDR3 is 14 residues. The J segment lost 3 bases and the V segment lost 1 base, leaving 3 bases of the junction unmatched. From germline, CDR1 is MGHDK and CDR2 SYGVNS. CDR3 amino acids: CASSEWASGYEQYF. The CDR3, as DNA: TGTGCCAGCAGTGAATGGGCTAGCGGCTACGAGCAGTACTTC.